This T cell receptor (beta chain) was profiled in a study of neoadjuvant anti-PD-1 for oral cavity cancer. Assay used: immunoSEQ multiplex PCR; TCRdb lists only in-frame clones, some missing. The sample yields 15,000 to 20,000 clones, about 66% seen once. This CDR3 region has 14 residues. Trimming took 5 bases from V and 7 from J; bases not matched to a gene: 8. CDR1 is SNHLY, CDR2 FYNNEI, per germline. This clone was counted a few times. The sample consisted of PBMCs, taken before nivolumab (anti-PD-1) treatment. The gene calls are TRBV2 and TRBJ2-5; TRBD1 matches at 9 bases. The receptor comes from a person aged 35-80 years with oral cavity squamous cell carcinoma. The CDR3 bases are TGTGCCAGCAGTCCACAGGGGGCGGATGGGACCCAGTACTTC. Encoded protein: CASSPQGADGTQYF.